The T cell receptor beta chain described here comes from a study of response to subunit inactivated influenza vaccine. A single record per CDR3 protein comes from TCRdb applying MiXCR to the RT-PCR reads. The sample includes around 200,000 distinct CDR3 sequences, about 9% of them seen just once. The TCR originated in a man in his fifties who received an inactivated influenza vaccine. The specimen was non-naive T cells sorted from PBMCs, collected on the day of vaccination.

The CDR3, as DNA: TGTGCCAGCAGCTTTCCGGGGGGCAATAACTATGGCTACACCTTC. The encoded protein is CASSFPGGNNYGYTF. V and J are TRBV5-8 and TRBJ1-2; the D gene is possibly TRBD1 (6 bases). Germline CDR1 SGHTS, CDR2 YDEGEE. This CDR3 comprises 15 residues. V lost 2 bases to trimming and J lost 1 base, with 12 bases between them.